This TCR beta chain comes out of a study of OX40 agonist ivuxolimab in advanced cancers. Profiled with immunoSEQ multiplex PCR; TCRdb holds only in-frame clones, not every one. The sample gives around 35,000 clones, 70% to 85% of which show up once; 11% is in the top ten. V was shortened by 4 bases and J by 5 bases, with 11 bases between the two germline ends. CDR3 length: 13 residues. CDR1 is MNHNS and CDR2 is SASEGT in the germline V gene. Study-wide results and limits: The study found that CD8+ T cells averaged more expanded clones than CD4+. Within 6 weeks, CD4+ and CD8+ blood T cells expanded clonally at 0.1 to 3.0 mg/kg.

This clone appeared a few times. No antigen is known for it. The gene calls are TRBV6-1 and TRBJ1-2; D remains ambiguous. The sequence was collected from an adult with an advanced solid tumor such as melanoma, head and neck, liver or kidney cancer. This specimen was CD4+ or CD8+ T cells sorted from blood, taken in a trial of the OX40 agonist ivuxolimab. CDR3 in DNA: TGTGCCAGCAGTGCTGACGGGTTTTATGGCTACACCTTC. It is translated as CASSADGFYGYTF.